This is a list of T cell receptor beta chains from one sample in a study of blood T cell repertoires in COVID-19. Using immunoSEQ multiplex PCR, the repertoire was profiled, and TCRdb retains in-frame clones only, with some absent. The sample shows roughly 250,000 clones, 75% to 85% of them seen only once. Sequenced: peripheral blood. Receptors were obtained from a woman aged 70 to 79 with acute or convalescent COVID-19. The CDR3 runs from the conserved cysteine through the conserved F or W. The order of the fields is V gene, D gene, clone size, J gene, CDR3 length, CDR3 DNA, CDR3 protein. The D gene is left open where the match is weak. A clone size is listed for some rows: how often the clone was seen (once, few, many), or a class if it is expanded.

TRBV27,TRBD2,NA,TRBJ2-1,15,TGTGCCAGCAGGCTAACGGGGGGGCAGTGGAATGAGCAGTTCTTC,CASRLTGGQWNEQFF
TRBV6-1,NA,NA,TRBJ1-3,17,TGTGCCAGCAGTGGTGACAGCAACCCTCTCTCTGGAAACACCATATATTTT,CASSGDSNPLSGNTIYF
TRBV7-2,NA,NA,TRBJ2-2,13,TGTGCCAGCAGCCTATCTAGGTCCGGGGAGCTGTTTTTT,CASSLSRSGELFF
TRBV20-1,NA,NA,TRBJ1-1,16,TGCAGTGCTAGTGGAGCCTTGGAGTTTCGGGACACTGAAGCTTTCTTT,CSASGALEFRDTEAFF
TRBV6-2/TRBV6-3,NA,NA,TRBJ1-5,17,TGTGCCAGCACCCCCCGACAGGACGTTTGGAGCAATCAGCCCCAGCATTTT,CASTPRQDVWSNQPQHF
TRBV5-1,TRBD1,NA,TRBJ2-7,15,TGCGCCAGCAGCCCGGGTGGACAGGGGTTCTACGAGCAGTACTTC,CASSPGGQGFYEQYF
TRBV5-5,TRBD2,NA,TRBJ2-3,20,TGTGCCAGCAGCTTGTCAACTAGCGGGGGGTATCTCTCTAGCACAGATACGCAGTATTTT,CASSLSTSGGYLSSTDTQYF
TRBV5-1,NA,NA,TRBJ2-3,12,TGCGCCAGCAGCTCGACAGAACCTACGCAGTATTTT,CASSSTEPTQYF
TRBV7-2,TRBD1,NA,TRBJ1-2,17,TGTGCCAGCAGCCTACGGGGACAGGAAGGGGGTAACTATGGCTACACCTTC,CASSLRGQEGGNYGYTF
TRBV4-2,TRBD1,NA,TRBJ1-3,15,TGTGCCAGCAGCCAAGATCATGGGACAGGGAACACCATATATTTT,CASSQDHGTGNTIYF
TRBV19,TRBD1,NA,TRBJ1-5,14,TGTGCCAGTAGTATTAGAACAGGGGTTCAGCCCCAGCATTTT,CASSIRTGVQPQHF
TRBV28,NA,NA,TRBJ1-2,14,TGTGCCAGCAGTTTGGGGGGGCGTAACTATGGCTACACCTTC,CASSLGGRNYGYTF
TRBV5-1,TRBD1,NA,TRBJ2-5,15,TGCGCCAGCAGCTGGGACAGGGTATCCCAAGAGACCCAGTACTTC,CASSWDRVSQETQYF
TRBV4-3,TRBD1,NA,TRBJ1-1,14,TGCGCCAGCAGCCGGGACAGGGGGAACACTGAAGCTTTCTTT,CASSRDRGNTEAFF
TRBV19,TRBD1,NA,TRBJ1-5,13,TGTGCCAGCCAGGACAGGGAAGGTCAGCCCCAGCATTTT,CASQDREGQPQHF
TRBV5-6,NA,NA,TRBJ1-1,14,TGTGCCAGCAAAGCCCGGCAAGGGGTCGGTGAAGCTTTCTTT,CASKARQGVGEAFF
TRBV10-3,NA,NA,TRBJ1-5,14,TGTGCCATCAGTGCGAAACAGAAAAATCAGCCCCAGCATTTT,CAISAKQKNQPQHF
TRBV19,NA,NA,TRBJ1-6,16,TGTGCCAGTAGTGCGTACCCGAGTGTAACTAATTCACCCCTCCACTTT,CASSAYPSVTNSPLHF
TRBV6-5,TRBD1,NA,TRBJ1-1,16,TGTGCCAGCAGTTCCCCTCTACAGGGGCTTGGCACTGAAGCTTTCTTT,CASSSPLQGLGTEAFF
TRBV19,TRBD1,NA,TRBJ1-3,15,TGTGCCAGTACCGCCGACAGGGTCTCTGGAAACACCATATATTTT,CASTADRVSGNTIYF
TRBV2,TRBD2,NA,TRBJ2-1,15,TGTGCCAGTACTAGCGGGGGACGACTGTACAATGAGCAGTTCTTC,CASTSGGRLYNEQFF
TRBV9,TRBD2,NA,TRBJ2-1,15,TGTGCCAGCAGTGAAACTAGCGGGGGGGTCTATGAGCAGTTCTTC,CASSETSGGVYEQFF
TRBV2,TRBD1,few,TRBJ1-2,15,TGTGCCATAAACACCGAGACAGGGGTTAGCTATGGCTACACCTTC,CAINTETGVSYGYTF
TRBV7-6,NA,NA,TRBJ1-2,12,TGTGCCAGCAGCCCCGGGGAGTCAGACTACACCTTC,CASSPGESDYTF
TRBV7-2,NA,NA,TRBJ1-4,15,TGTGCCAGCAGCTTAGTGGGCAGGGAGGATGAAAAACTGTTTTTT,CASSLVGREDEKLFF
TRBV3-1/TRBV3-2,NA,few,TRBJ1-1,13,TGTGCCAGCAAGGCAGGAGGGAACACTGAAGCTTTCTTT,CASKAGGNTEAFF
TRBV18,TRBD2,NA,TRBJ2-1,17,TGTGCCAGCTCACCATATAAGGTAGCGGGGAACTACAATGAGCAGTTCTTC,CASSPYKVAGNYNEQFF
TRBV12-3/TRBV12-4,NA,NA,TRBJ1-2,13,TGTGCCAGCAGGCGTGGGGGGGACCGTGGCTACACCTTC,CASRRGGDRGYTF